This T cell receptor (beta chain) was found in a study of blood T cell repertoires in COVID-19. Study in general: Italy, Spain and the United States were the sources of the convalescent and acute COVID-19 samples. Nucleic acid was either cDNA or gDNA, and it came from T cells, B-cell-depleted T cells, or PBMCs.

Authors' analysis steps: Counts of nucleated cells, estimated from reference gene primer amplification, were obtained. Profiled with immunoSEQ multiplex PCR; TCRdb holds only in-frame clones, not every one. V, J and clone size reflect that table, while D and trimming were determined from the DNA. The table lists some 71,000 clones, about 90% of them singletons. V lost 2 bases, J lost 4 bases, and 9 bases lay in between. Germline CDR1 and CDR2: KGHSH and LQKENI. CDR3 length equals 14 residues. This chain joins TRBV18 and TRBJ1-3, with no clear D. Sequencing input: peripheral blood. This TCR derives from a man aged 50-59 years with acute or convalescent COVID-19. In DNA form, the CDR3 reads TGTGCCAGCTCACCAAGAACAGAAGGAAACACCATATATTTT. This gives the protein CASSPRTEGNTIYF.